This T cell receptor beta chain was identified in a study of shared clonotypes between healthy human individuals. Germline-derived CDR1 and CDR2 are MDHEN and SYDVKM. Trimming took off 5 bases at V and 0 bases at J, with 5 bases between the two ends. This CDR3 comprises 13 residues. Data came from immunoSEQ multiplex PCR; TCRdb stores just in-frame clones and leaves some out. This table holds some 1.5 million clones, roughly 95% found once. The rearrangement joins TRBV28 to TRBJ1-3; D not certain. Sequenced material: naive CD4+ T cells sorted from blood. Subset defined: CD45RA+ positively selected. This clonotype was obtained from a man aged 30-40 years in good health. CDR3 amino acids: CASSIGSGNTIYF. CDR3 bases: TGTGCCAGCAGTATAGGCTCTGGAAACACCATATATTTT.